The 25 T cell receptor beta chains below were found in one sample sequenced in a study of blood T cell repertoires in COVID-19. Clones were sequenced by immunoSEQ multiplex PCR, and TCRdb holds only the in-frame ones, with some missing. The sample includes about 76,000 clones, roughly 80% seen only once; the top ten take around 12%. The sequencing input was peripheral blood. Source of these receptors: a human donor in a cohort sampled during active COVID-19.

Judged by abundance, this clone is medium-sized. The CDR3 DNA reads TGTGCCAGCAGAATGGGACAAAGCAATCAGCCCCAGCATTTT. The encoded protein is CASRMGQSNQPQHF. The chain is built from TRBV27 and TRBJ1-5; D might be TRBD1 (6 bases). CDR3 length: 14 amino acids. Germline V CDR1 and CDR2: MNHEY, SMNVEV (reference sequence). Trimming removed 6 bases at V and 1 base at J, with 10 bases between.

The gene calls are TRBV5-1 and TRBJ2-5; D remains unclear. Trimming stripped 0 bases from V and 4 bases from J, with 10 bases between. CDR1 is SGHRS and CDR2 is YFSETQ in the germline V gene. The CDR3 covers 14 residues. CDR3 region: CASSLDSGLETQYF. Here the CDR3 DNA reads TGCGCCAGCAGCTTGGATTCCGGGTTAGAGACCCAGTACTTC.

The chain has TRBV19 and TRBJ2-3, with D perhaps matching TRBD2 (6 bases). The CDR3 totals 16 residues. CDR1 is LNHDA, CDR2 SQIVND, per germline (reference sequence). Trimming removed 4 bases at V and 0 bases at J, with 14 bases between. CDR3 DNA sequence: TGTGCCAGTAGTACGGGACTTTCGTCTAGCACAGATACGCAGTATTTT. This encodes CASSTGLSSSTDTQYF. Variable domain in full (rest from reference TRBV19 and TRBJ2-3): DGGITQSPKYLFRKEGQNVTLSCEQNLNHDAMYWYRQDPGQGLRLIYYSQIVNDFQKGDIAEGYSVSREKKESFPLTVTSAQKNPTAFYLCASSTGLSSSTDTQYFGPGTRLTVL.

This clone was counted between two and nine times. CDR3 protein: CASSQGGASGELFF. CDR3 coding DNA: TGTGCCAGCAGCCAAGGGGGGGCTTCCGGGGAGCTGTTTTTT. J is TRBJ2-2 and V is TRBV7-2, with a possible D match to TRBD2 (7 bases). Germline-derived CDR1 and CDR2 are SGHTA and FQGNSA. Trimming took 5 bases from V and 6 from J, leaving 13 bases between them. There are 14 residues in the CDR3.

This sequence joins TRBV27 and TRBJ1-2; perhaps TRBD1 as D (6 bases). V was shortened by 4 bases and J by 4 bases, with 19 bases between the two germline ends. Germline-derived CDR1 and CDR2 are MNHEY and SMNVEV (reference sequence). CDR3 length: 16 amino acids. CDR3 sequence reads: CASSSLRGDLGYGYTF. DNA of the CDR3: TGTGCCAGCAGTTCTCTCAGGGGCGACCTTGGCTATGGCTACACCTTC.

This clone was counted between two and nine times. The chain joins TRBV6-5 to TRBJ2-1, with 10 bases matching TRBD1. Germline V gene lookup returns CDR1 MNHEY and CDR2 SVGAGI. V dropped 0 bases and J dropped 12; count of bases not matched to a gene: 5. The CDR3 extends over 14 amino acids. This CDR3 reads CASSYSGDRGLQFF. CDR3 nucleotides: TGTGCCAGCAGTTACTCGGGGGACAGGGGACTGCAGTTCTTC.

CDR3 bases: TGTGCCAGCAGCGAGGCTCTAGGAGGTTCTGAGCAGTTCTTC. Its translation: CASSEALGGSEQFF. The chain recombines TRBV9 with TRBJ2-1; D is possibly TRBD2 (5 bases). Deletions cut 3 bases from V and 9 bases from J, with 16 bases between. This CDR3 has 14 residues. Germline assignment: CDR1 SGDLS and CDR2 YYNGEE. Full variable domain (outside the CDR3, taken from reference TRBV9 and TRBJ2-1): DSGVTQTPKHLITATGQRVTLRCSPRSGDLSVYWYQQSLDQGLQFLIQYYNGEERAKGNILERFSAQQFPDLHSELNLSSLELGDSALYFCASSEALGGSEQFFGPGTRLTVL.

The chain joins TRBV19 to TRBJ1-5; TRBD1 agrees at 8 bases. The CDR3 covers 16 residues. Germline CDR1 is LNHDA and CDR2 is SQIVND (reference sequence). V shed 5 bases and J 0 bases; nucleotides not matched to a gene: 6. Written as DNA, the CDR3 is TGTGCCAGTAGTCCACGACAGGGGTATAGCAATCAGCCCCAGCATTTT. Translation: CASSPRQGYSNQPQHF.

The genes are TRBV5-1 and TRBJ2-1; 7 nucleotides align to TRBD1. Trimming took 5 bases from V and 0 from J; bases not matched to a gene: 8. Germline-derived CDR1 and CDR2 are SGHRS and YFSETQ. The CDR3 extends over 16 amino acids. CDR3 region: CASRLNRGNSYNEQFF. CDR3 nucleotides: TGCGCCAGCAGACTTAACAGGGGCAACTCCTACAATGAGCAGTTCTTC.

The DNA for the CDR3 is TGCGCCAGCAGCTTGGAGGGGGCGGGAAACACTGAAGCTTTCTTT. It translates to CASSLEGAGNTEAFF. The gene calls are TRBV5-1 and TRBJ1-1; 7 bases are shared with TRBD1. With 0 bases clipped from V and 2 bases from J, the junction kept 4 bases outside the gene matches. This CDR3 comprises 15 residues. Germline V lookup: CDR1 SGHRS, CDR2 YFSETQ.

The genes are TRBV27 and TRBJ2-7; tentative D call: TRBD2 (5 bases). Trimming removed 0 bases at V and 4 bases at J, with 16 bases between. CDR3 size: 16 residues. Germline CDR1 MNHEY, CDR2 SMNVEV (reference sequence). The CDR3 DNA reads as TGTGCCAGCAGTTTATCGGACGGGGAACTATCGTACGAGCAGTACGTC. It translates to CASSLSDGELSYEQYV.

J is TRBJ2-2 and V is TRBV4-1; 9 positions agree with TRBD2. CDR3 size: 16 residues. CDR1 MGHRA and CDR2 YSYEKL come from the germline V gene. Losses at the gene ends were 2 bases for V and 4 bases for J; bases not matched to a gene: 5. In nucleotides, the CDR3 is TGCGCCAGCAGCCAACAAGCGGGAGGCCTCACCGGGGAGCTGTTTTTT. This encodes CASSQQAGGLTGELFF.

This chain joins TRBV7-9 and TRBJ1-4, with 8 bases matching TRBD1. Losses at the gene ends were 5 bases for V and 7 bases for J; bases not matched to a gene: 6. The CDR3 length is 14 residues. Germline assignment: CDR1 SEHNR and CDR2 FQNEAQ (reference sequence). The CDR3, as DNA: TGTGCCAGCAGCGTCAGGGGGCCTCGTGAAAAACTGTTTTTT. Translating it yields CASSVRGPREKLFF. The variable domain in full, with the rest retrieved from reference TRBV7-9 and TRBJ1-4, is DTGVSQNPRHKITKRGQNVTFRCDPISEHNRLYWYRQTLGQGPEFLTYFQNEAQLEKSRLLSDRFSAERPKGSFSTLEIQRTEQGDSAMYLCASSVRGPREKLFFGSGTQLSVL.

The CDR3 protein is CASSYEGRQPQHF. CDR3 DNA: TGTGCCAGCAGTTACGAGGGCCGTCAGCCCCAGCATTTT. The chain links TRBV6-2 or TRBV6-3 to TRBJ1-5; D is uncertain. Germline V gene data show CDR1 as MNHEY and CDR2 as SVGEGT. The CDR3 covers 13 residues. V was pared by 2 bases and J by 6 bases, with 8 bases between.

This CDR3 reads CASRLRDRGDYEQYF. CDR3 DNA sequence: TGTGCCAGCAGACTCCGGGACAGGGGCGACTACGAGCAGTACTTC. V is TRBV28 and J is TRBJ2-7, with 10 positions matching TRBD1. The V segment lost 6 bases and the J segment 3 bases; nucleotides outside the gene matches: 8. This CDR3 is built from 15 residues. Germline assignment: CDR1 MDHEN and CDR2 SYDVKM.

The gene calls are TRBV27 and TRBJ1-3; TRBD1 aligns across 12 bases. The CDR3 sequence is 19 residues long. The germline gives CDR1 MNHEY, CDR2 SMNVEV (reference sequence). V dropped 5 bases and J dropped 4; count of bases not matched to a gene: 15. The CDR3 coding sequence is TGTGCCAGCAGTCTCTCGGGACAGGGGGCAAGATATTCGGGAAACACCATATATTTT. Its protein is CASSLSGQGARYSGNTIYF.

This sequence joins TRBV28 and TRBJ1-5; D is possibly TRBD1 (6 bases). V was cut by 8 bases and J by 1 base, with 15 bases left in between. This CDR3 has 15 residues. Germline V CDR1 and CDR2: MDHEN, SYDVKM. The CDR3: CASHSGGASNQPQHF. In DNA form, the CDR3 reads TGTGCCAGCCATTCCGGGGGGGCGAGCAATCAGCCCCAGCATTTT.

This chain links TRBV6-2 or TRBV6-3 with TRBJ2-1; D might be TRBD2 (6 bases). CDR1 and CDR2 (germline): MNHEY, SVGEGT. The length of the CDR3 is 12 residues. V lost 5 bases and J 6 bases, leaving 8 bases between the germline ends. This CDR3 is CASSRLGNEQFF. CDR3 DNA: TGTGCCAGCAGTCGACTAGGCAATGAGCAGTTCTTC.

The chain joins TRBV18 to TRBJ1-5; D perhaps matches TRBD1 (5 bases). Trimming stripped 0 bases from V and 4 bases from J, with 13 bases between. The CDR3 is 16 residues long. Germline CDR1 is KGHSH and CDR2 is LQKENI. The CDR3 sequence is CASSPPAGGVNQPQHF. CDR3 nucleotide sequence: TGTGCCAGCTCACCACCGGCCGGGGGGGTAAATCAGCCCCAGCATTTT.

The chain joins TRBV29-1 to TRBJ2-3; 8 positions match TRBD1. After removal of 4 bases from V and 0 bases from J, the junction contained 3 bases not matched to a gene. Germline-derived CDR1 and CDR2 are SQVTM and ANQGSEA. This CDR3 has 14 residues. In nucleotides, the CDR3 is TGCAGCGTTGCGGACAGGGCTAGCACAGATACGCAGTATTTT. Translated: CSVADRASTDTQYF.

Sample share makes this clone medium-sized. The chain employs TRBV11-2 and TRBJ2-7; weak D call: TRBD1 (5 bases). There are 17 residues in the CDR3. Germline-derived CDR1 and CDR2 are SGHAT and FQNNGV. V gave up 4 bases and J gave up 0 bases, with 19 bases separating them. The CDR3 spells CASSSLLGRRDSYEQYF. Here the CDR3 DNA reads TGTGCCAGCAGCTCCCTGTTGGGGCGGCGCGACTCCTACGAGCAGTACTTC.

V and J are TRBV20-1 and TRBJ2-7, with 10 bases matching TRBD2. The CDR3 sequence is 15 residues long. The ends lost 3 bases at V and 5 bases at J; junction bases unmatched: 10. CDR1 and CDR2 from the germline V gene are DFQATT and SNEGSKA (reference sequence). The DNA of the CDR3 is TGCAGTGCTAGTGCCCCCGGGACTAGCGTCCACGAGCAGTACTTC. Its translation: CSASAPGTSVHEQYF.

The V gene is TRBV29-1, the J gene TRBJ2-1, with 13 bases that match TRBD2. The CDR3 is made up of 13 amino acids. The J segment lost 4 bases and the V segment lost 7 bases, leaving 1 base of the junction unmatched. Germline lookup yields CDR1 SQVTM and CDR2 ANQGSEA. The chain's CDR3 is CSGLAGGYNEQFF. DNA for the CDR3: TGCAGCGGACTAGCGGGGGGTTACAATGAGCAGTTCTTC.

The chain combines TRBV4-3 with TRBJ1-2, with a possible D match to TRBD1 (6 bases). This CDR3 is 17 amino acids long. The germline V gene has CDR1 LGHNA and CDR2 YSLEER. V was trimmed by 0 bases and J by 0 bases, leaving 14 bases between them. CDR3 in DNA: TGCGCCAGCAGCCAAGATCTTGCCAGGGGCACTAACTATGGCTACACCTTC. Translation: CASSQDLARGTNYGYTF.

The genes are TRBV14 and TRBJ2-1; no definite D call. The germline V gene encodes CDR1 SGHDN and CDR2 FVKESK. This CDR3 is 11 amino acids long. Deletions cut 1 base from V and 9 bases from J, with 4 bases between. CDR3 sequence (DNA): TGTGCCAGCAGCCAAGCTAGTGAGCAGTTCTTC. Its protein is CASSQASEQFF.